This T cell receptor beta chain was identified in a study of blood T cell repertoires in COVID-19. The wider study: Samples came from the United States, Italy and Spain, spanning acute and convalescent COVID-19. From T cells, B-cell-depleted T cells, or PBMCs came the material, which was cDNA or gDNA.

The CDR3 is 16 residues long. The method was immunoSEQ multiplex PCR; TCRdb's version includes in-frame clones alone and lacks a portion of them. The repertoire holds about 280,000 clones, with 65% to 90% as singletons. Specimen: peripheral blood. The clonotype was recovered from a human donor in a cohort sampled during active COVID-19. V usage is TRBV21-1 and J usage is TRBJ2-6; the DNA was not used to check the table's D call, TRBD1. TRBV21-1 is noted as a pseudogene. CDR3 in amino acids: CARRRGKDSGANVLTF. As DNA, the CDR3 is TGTGCCAGGCGCAGGGGGAAAGATTCTGGGGCCAACGTCCTGACTTTC.